Listed below are T cell receptor beta chains from one sample, sequenced in a study of blood T cell repertoires in COVID-19. Sequencing was performed with immunoSEQ multiplex PCR; in TCRdb, only in-frame clones are kept and a portion is missing. The sample has approximately 96,000 clones; 80% to 90% are singletons. Material for sequencing was peripheral blood. These receptors came from a human donor with COVID-19, enrolled during active disease. The donor label of this sample is uncertain. The CDR3 runs from the conserved cysteine through the conserved F or W. Each record gives: V gene, J gene, CDR3 length, clone size, D gene, CDR3 protein, CDR3 DNA. D genes are given only for firm matches. The listing skips clone size in some rows; elsewhere it reads once, few, many or a size class.

>TRBV6-5|TRBJ2-3|15|.|TRBD2
CASTLLAGDADTQYF
TGTGCCAGCACCCTACTAGCGGGAGATGCAGATACGCAGTATTTT
>TRBV19|TRBJ1-5|13|.|TRBD1
CAGAGGIGQPQHF
TGTGCAGGCGCAGGGGGCATTGGTCAGCCCCAGCATTTT
>TRBV7-9|TRBJ1-2|15|.|.
CASRSLWGRNYGYTF
TGTGCCAGCAGGTCCCTATGGGGGCGAAACTATGGCTACACCTTC
>TRBV30|TRBJ2-4|13|.|.
CAWSVPGANIQYF
TGTGCCTGGAGTGTACCAGGGGCGAACATTCAGTACTTC
>TRBV19|TRBJ1-4|14|.|.
CASSIWGVGEKLFF
TGTGCCAGTAGTATCTGGGGCGTAGGAGAAAAACTGTTTTTT
>TRBV18|TRBJ2-7|16|.|.
CASSPFKSAGTLEQYF
TGTGCCAGCTCACCATTTAAATCGGCAGGCACTTTAGAGCAGTACTTC
>TRBV12-3/TRBV12-4|TRBJ2-3|13|.|.
CASSRGGEDTQYF
TGTGCCAGCAGTCGGGGCGGGGAGGATACGCAGTATTTT
>TRBV5-1|TRBJ1-3|16|.|TRBD1
CASSLDRINIGNTIYF
TGCGCCAGCAGCCTGGACAGGATAAATATAGGAAACACCATATATTTT
>TRBV30|TRBJ1-6|17|.|.
CAWSSGQMKAYNSPLHF
TGTGCCTGGAGCTCCGGACAGATGAAAGCCTATAATTCACCCCTCCACTTT
>TRBV6-5|TRBJ2-4|15|.|.
CASSYSTEAKNIQYF
TGTGCCAGCAGTTACTCGACGGAGGCCAAAAACATTCAGTACTTC
>TRBV5-1|TRBJ2-3|14|once|.
CASSSRTNVDTQYF
TGCGCCAGCAGCAGCCGGACTAATGTCGATACGCAGTATTTT
>TRBV11-3|TRBJ2-1|16|.|TRBD2
CASSSPTQREGGEQFF
TGTGCCAGCAGCTCCCCCACCCAGCGGGAGGGCGGTGAGCAGTTCTTC
>TRBV28|TRBJ2-7|13|.|TRBD1
CASSPGGSYEQYF
TGTGCCAGCAGTCCAGGGGGCTCCTACGAGCAGTACTTC
>TRBV7-9|TRBJ2-5|14|.|.
CASNRAFRQETQYF
TGTGCCAGCAATAGAGCTTTCCGACAAGAGACCCAGTACTTC
>TRBV9|TRBJ1-6|17|.|.
CASSVAAAKSYNSPLHF
TGTGCCAGCAGCGTAGCGGCGGCCAAATCCTATAATTCACCCCTCCACTTT
>TRBV15|TRBJ2-7|15|.|.
CATSRDQVAVHEQYF
TGTGCCACCAGCAGAGATCAGGTGGCAGTCCACGAGCAGTACTTC
>TRBV11-2|TRBJ1-2|15|.|TRBD1
CASSREGQTNYGYTF
TGTGCCAGCAGCCGCGAGGGACAGACTAACTATGGCTACACCTTC
>TRBV29-1|TRBJ2-1|13|once|TRBD1
CSVARDRANEQFF
TGCAGCGTTGCAAGGGACAGGGCGAATGAGCAGTTCTTC
>TRBV5-1|TRBJ2-7|12|.|.
CASSPNSYEQYF
TGCGCCAGCAGCCCCAACTCCTACGAGCAGTACTTC
>TRBV7-2|TRBJ2-1|15|.|TRBD2
CASSSHGLADNEQFF
TGTGCCAGCAGCTCCCACGGACTAGCGGACAATGAGCAGTTCTTC
>TRBV4-1|TRBJ1-5|16|once|TRBD1
CASSLVPTGENQPQHF
TGCGCCAGCAGCCTAGTACCGACAGGGGAAAATCAGCCCCAGCATTTT
>TRBV5-4|TRBJ2-7|16|.|TRBD2
CASSLGWRGNSYEQYF
TGTGCCAGCAGCTTGGGTTGGCGGGGGAACTCCTACGAGCAGTACTTC
>TRBV11-2|TRBJ2-5|13|.|.
CASSFRGSQTQYF
TGTGCCAGCAGCTTCAGGGGTTCACAGACCCAGTACTTC
>TRBV10-2|TRBJ2-1|18|.|TRBD2
CASSLGLAGGPRRNEQFF
TGCGCCAGCAGTCTCGGACTAGCGGGAGGCCCCCGCCGAAATGAGCAGTTCTTC
>TRBV5-1|TRBJ1-2|15|.|TRBD1
CASSWTGQGRDGYTF
TGCGCCAGCAGCTGGACGGGACAGGGTCGGGATGGCTACACCTTC
>TRBV14|TRBJ2-4|15|.|.
CASSQTRLAKNIQYF
TGTGCCAGCAGCCAAACCAGGTTGGCCAAAAACATTCAGTACTTC
>TRBV7-9|TRBJ1-2|15|.|.
CASSLQGPLGYGYTF
TGTGCCAGCAGCTTACAGGGGCCCCTCGGATATGGCTACACCTTC